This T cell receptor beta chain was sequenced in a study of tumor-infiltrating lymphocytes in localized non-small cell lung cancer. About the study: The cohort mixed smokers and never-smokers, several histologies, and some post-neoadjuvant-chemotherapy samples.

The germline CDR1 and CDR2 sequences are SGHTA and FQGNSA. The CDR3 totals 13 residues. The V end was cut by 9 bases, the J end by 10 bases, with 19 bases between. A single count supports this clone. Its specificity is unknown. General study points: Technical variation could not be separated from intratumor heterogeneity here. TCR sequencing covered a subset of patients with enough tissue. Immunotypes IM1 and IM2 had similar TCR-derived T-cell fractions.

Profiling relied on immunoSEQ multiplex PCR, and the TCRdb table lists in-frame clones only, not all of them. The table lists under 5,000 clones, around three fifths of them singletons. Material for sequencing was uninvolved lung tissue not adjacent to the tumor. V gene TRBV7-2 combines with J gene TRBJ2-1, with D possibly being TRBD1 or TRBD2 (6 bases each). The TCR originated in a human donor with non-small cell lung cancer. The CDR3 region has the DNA TGTGCCAGTATATCGGGGGCGCCCGGGGAGCAGTTCTTC. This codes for CASISGAPGEQFF.